What follows are 8 T cell receptor beta chains derived from one specimen sequenced in a study of cytomegalovirus exposure and HLA in healthy donors. The assay was immunoSEQ multiplex PCR, and TCRdb's table has in-frame clones only and misses some. The sample shows over 60,000 clones, 96% of them seen only once. Sequencing was done on a sample of PBMCs. The source is a man between 18 and 35 years old in good health and CMV-seronegative.

The chain combines TRBV4-1 with TRBJ1-5; D uncertain. The CDR3 is made up of 12 amino acids. V was trimmed by 1 base and J by 5 bases, leaving 3 bases between them. The germline V gene has CDR1 MGHRA and CDR2 YSYEKL. The chain's CDR3 is CASSQADQPQHF. The CDR3 DNA follows: TGCGCCAGCAGCCAAGCAGATCAGCCCCAGCATTTT.

The chain links TRBV19 to TRBJ1-2; D is uncertain. V shed 7 bases and J shed 0 bases, with 12 bases lying between them. This CDR3 has 14 amino acids. CDR1 and CDR2 from the germline V gene are LNHDA and SQIVND (reference sequence). The CDR3 loop is CASTGWGANYGYTF. CDR3 DNA sequence: TGTGCCAGTACCGGGTGGGGAGCTAACTATGGCTACACCTTC.

The genes are TRBV2 and TRBJ2-1, with 7 bases lining up with TRBD2. This CDR3 has 15 residues. In germline, CDR1 is SNHLY, CDR2 FYNNEI. The junction had 7 bases not matched to a gene; V was cut back by 4 bases and J by 4 bases. The CDR3 loop is CASSAGLAVYNEQFF. In DNA form, the CDR3 reads TGTGCCAGCAGTGCTGGGCTAGCGGTATACAATGAGCAGTTCTTC.

This rearrangement joins TRBV16 to TRBJ1-5; TRBD1 is a possible D gene (6 bases). V shed 0 bases and J shed 5 bases, with 11 bases lying between them. Germline V gene sequence: CDR1 KGHSY, CDR2 FQNENV. The CDR3 consists of 15 residues. The CDR3 protein is CASSQSLEGDQPQHF. The CDR3 region has the DNA TGTGCCAGCAGCCAATCGTTAGAGGGGGATCAGCCCCAGCATTTT.

The chain is built from TRBV5-4 and TRBJ2-7, with TRBD1 identical over 8 bases. Germline V gene sequence: CDR1 SGHNT, CDR2 YYREEE (reference sequence). The CDR3 consists of 13 residues. Germline trimming cut 0 bases from V and 5 bases from J; bases unmatched to any gene: 1. The CDR3 region has the DNA TGTGCCAGCAGCTTGGGACAGGGGAACGAGCAGTACTTC. Its translation: CASSLGQGNEQYF.

V and J are TRBV6-1 and TRBJ2-1; 9 bases match TRBD2. V trimming: 3 bases; J trimming: 7 bases; junction bases outside the gene matches: 10. The CDR3 sequence is 16 residues long. Germline CDR1 reads MNHNS; CDR2 reads SASEGT. CDR3 DNA sequence: TGTGCCAGCAGTGAGGATGCGGGAGGGCCAGGGAATGAGCAGTTCTTC. Amino acid sequence: CASSEDAGGPGNEQFF.

The chain employs TRBV15 and TRBJ1-6; TRBD1 matches 7 bases. After removal of 3 bases from V and 9 bases from J, the junction contained 11 bases not matched to a gene. This CDR3 has 16 residues. Germline loops: CDR1 LNHNV, CDR2 YYDKDF (reference sequence). The CDR3 loop reads CATSSGTARGISPLHF. CDR3 DNA: TGTGCCACCAGCAGTGGGACAGCGAGGGGGATTTCACCCCTCCACTTT.

In its sample, this clone was seen a few times. The V and J genes are TRBV11-1 and TRBJ1-4; TRBD1 might be the D (5 bases). Germline CDR1 reads SGHAT; CDR2 reads FQDESV (reference sequence). The CDR3 is 15 amino acids. Trimming took 3 bases from V and 1 from J, leaving 9 bases between them. The CDR3 DNA reads TGTGCCAGCAGCTTGTACGGGGGAACTAATGAAAAACTGTTTTTT. Its translation is CASSLYGGTNEKLFF.